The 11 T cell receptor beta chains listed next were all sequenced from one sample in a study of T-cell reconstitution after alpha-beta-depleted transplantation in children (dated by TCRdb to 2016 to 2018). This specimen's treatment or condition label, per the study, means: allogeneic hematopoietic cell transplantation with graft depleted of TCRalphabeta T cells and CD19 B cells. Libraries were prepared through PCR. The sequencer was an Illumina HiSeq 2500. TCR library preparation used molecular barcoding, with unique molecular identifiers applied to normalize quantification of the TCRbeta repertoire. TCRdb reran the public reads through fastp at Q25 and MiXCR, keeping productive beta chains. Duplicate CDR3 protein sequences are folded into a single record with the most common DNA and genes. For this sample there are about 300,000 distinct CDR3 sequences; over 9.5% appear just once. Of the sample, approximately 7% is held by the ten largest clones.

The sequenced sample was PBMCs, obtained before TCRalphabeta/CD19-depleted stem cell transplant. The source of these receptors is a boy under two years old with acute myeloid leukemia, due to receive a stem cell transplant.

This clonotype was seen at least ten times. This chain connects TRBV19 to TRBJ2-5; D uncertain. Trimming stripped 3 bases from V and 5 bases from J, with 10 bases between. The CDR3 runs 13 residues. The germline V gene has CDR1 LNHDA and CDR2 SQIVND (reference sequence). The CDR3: CASSIRSWETQYF. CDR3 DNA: TGTGCCAGTAGTATTCGGAGTTGGGAGACCCAGTACTTC.

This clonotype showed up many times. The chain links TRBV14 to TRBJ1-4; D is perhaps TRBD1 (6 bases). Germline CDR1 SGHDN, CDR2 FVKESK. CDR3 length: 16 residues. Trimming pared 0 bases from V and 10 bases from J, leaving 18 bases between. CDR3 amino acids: CASSQEWGAGYGKLFF. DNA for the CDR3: TGTGCCAGCAGCCAAGAGTGGGGGGCCGGTTACGGAAAACTGTTTTTT.

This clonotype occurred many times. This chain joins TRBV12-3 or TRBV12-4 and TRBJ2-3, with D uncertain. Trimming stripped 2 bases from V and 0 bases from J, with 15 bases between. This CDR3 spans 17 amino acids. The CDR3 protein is CASSLRAMARSTDTQYF. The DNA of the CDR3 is TGTGCCAGCAGTTTAAGAGCGATGGCTAGGAGCACAGATACGCAGTATTTT.

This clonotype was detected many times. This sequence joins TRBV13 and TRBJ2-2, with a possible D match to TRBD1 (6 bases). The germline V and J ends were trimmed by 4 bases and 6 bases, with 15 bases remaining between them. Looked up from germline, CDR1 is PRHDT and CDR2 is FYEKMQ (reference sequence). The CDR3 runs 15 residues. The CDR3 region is CASSSVDRFAGELFF. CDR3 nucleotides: TGTGCCAGCAGCTCCGTCGACAGGTTCGCCGGGGAGCTGTTTTTT.

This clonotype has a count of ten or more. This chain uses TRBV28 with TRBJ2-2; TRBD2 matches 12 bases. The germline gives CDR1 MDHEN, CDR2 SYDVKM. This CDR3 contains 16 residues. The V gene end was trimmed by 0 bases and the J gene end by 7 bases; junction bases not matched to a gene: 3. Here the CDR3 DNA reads TGTGCCAGCAGTTTATGGACTAGCGGGAGAGGCGGGGAGCTGTTTTTT. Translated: CASSLWTSGRGGELFF.

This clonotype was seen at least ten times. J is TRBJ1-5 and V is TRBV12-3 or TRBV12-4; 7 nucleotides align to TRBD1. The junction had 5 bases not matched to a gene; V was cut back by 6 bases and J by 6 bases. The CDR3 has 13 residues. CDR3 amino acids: CASSPGQVQPQHF. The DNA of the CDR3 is TGTGCCAGCAGCCCTGGACAGGTTCAGCCCCAGCATTTT.

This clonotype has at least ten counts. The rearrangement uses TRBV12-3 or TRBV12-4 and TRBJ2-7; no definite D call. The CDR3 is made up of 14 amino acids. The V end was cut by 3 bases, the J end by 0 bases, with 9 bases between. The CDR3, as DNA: TGTGCCAGCAGTTTGGCTACCCTCTCCTACGAGCAGTACTTC. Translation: CASSLATLSYEQYF.

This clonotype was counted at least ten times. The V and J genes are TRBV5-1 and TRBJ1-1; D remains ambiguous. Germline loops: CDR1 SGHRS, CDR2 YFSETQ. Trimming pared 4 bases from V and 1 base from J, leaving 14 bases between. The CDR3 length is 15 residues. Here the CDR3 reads CASSPRDGSNTEAFF. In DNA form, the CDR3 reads TGCGCCAGCAGCCCACGTGATGGATCGAACACTGAAGCTTTCTTT.

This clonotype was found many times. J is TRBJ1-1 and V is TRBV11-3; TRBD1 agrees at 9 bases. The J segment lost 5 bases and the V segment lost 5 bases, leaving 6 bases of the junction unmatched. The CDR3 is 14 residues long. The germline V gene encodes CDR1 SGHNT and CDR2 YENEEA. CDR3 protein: CASSAGQGRTEAFF. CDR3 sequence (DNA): TGTGCCAGCAGCGCCGGACAGGGGAGGACTGAAGCTTTCTTT. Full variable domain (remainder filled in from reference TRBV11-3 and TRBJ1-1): EAGVVQSPRYKIIEKKQPVAFWCNPISGHNTLYWYLQNLGQGPELLIRYENEEAVDDSQLPKDRFSAERLKGVDSTLKIQPAELGDSAVYLCASSAGQGRTEAFFGQGTRLTVV.

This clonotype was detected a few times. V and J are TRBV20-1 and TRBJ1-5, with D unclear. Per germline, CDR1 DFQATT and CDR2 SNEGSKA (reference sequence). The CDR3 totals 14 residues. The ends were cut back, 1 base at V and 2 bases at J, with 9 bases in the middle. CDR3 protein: CSARVGNGNQPQHF. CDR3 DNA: TGCAGTGCTAGAGTGGGGAACGGCAATCAGCCCCAGCATTTT.

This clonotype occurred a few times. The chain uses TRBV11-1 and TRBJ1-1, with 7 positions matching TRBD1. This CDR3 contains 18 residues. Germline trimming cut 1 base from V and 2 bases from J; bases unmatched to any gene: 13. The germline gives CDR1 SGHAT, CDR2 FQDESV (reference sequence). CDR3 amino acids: CASSLVGFGTAKNTEAFF. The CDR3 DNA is TGTGCCAGCAGCTTAGTTGGATTTGGGACAGCCAAAAACACTGAAGCTTTCTTT.